This T cell receptor (beta chain) was identified during a study of PD-1 blockade in classical Hodgkin lymphoma. The germline V gene encodes CDR1 SGHRS and CDR2 YFSETQ. Deletions cut 6 bases from V and 4 bases from J, with 14 bases between. There are 14 residues in the CDR3. Profiled with immunoSEQ multiplex PCR; TCRdb holds only in-frame clones, not every one. The data hold 90,000 to 100,000 clones, with around 80% observed a single time. This clone has just a few counts. Its antigen is unidentified. Broader study findings: The study found complete responders had baseline diversity similar to newly diagnosed patients. Reports described newly diagnosed patients as having lower baseline TCR diversity than healthy donors.

Time point indicated: cycle 4 day 1 (C4D1), after five to seven weeks of nivolumab. Relapses following autologous stem cell transplantation were seen in all patients, with brentuximab vedotin exposure varying. The sequencing here drew on peripheral blood mononuclear cells (PBMCs), taken before the fourth cycle of nivolumab. The source is a human donor with classical Hodgkin lymphoma. The chain employs TRBV5-1 and TRBJ2-1, with a tentative D call TRBD2 (6 bases). CDR3 sequence reads: CASKLSGPYNEQFF. CDR3 bases: TGCGCCAGCAAACTAAGCGGGCCGTACAATGAGCAGTTCTTC.